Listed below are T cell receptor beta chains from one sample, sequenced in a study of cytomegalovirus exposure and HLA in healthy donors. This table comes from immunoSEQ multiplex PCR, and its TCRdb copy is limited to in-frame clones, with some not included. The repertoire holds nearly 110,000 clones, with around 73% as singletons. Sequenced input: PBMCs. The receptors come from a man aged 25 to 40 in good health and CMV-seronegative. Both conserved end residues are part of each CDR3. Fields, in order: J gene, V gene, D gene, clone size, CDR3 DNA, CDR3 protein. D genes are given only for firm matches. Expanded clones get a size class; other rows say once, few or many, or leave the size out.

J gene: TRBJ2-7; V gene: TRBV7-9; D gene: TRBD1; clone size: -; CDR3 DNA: TGTGCCAGCAGCCAAAAGACAGGGGCCTACGAGCAGTACTTC; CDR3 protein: CASSQKTGAYEQYF
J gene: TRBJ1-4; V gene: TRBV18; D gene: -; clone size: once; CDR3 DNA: TGTGCCAGCTCACCTAGGACAGCAAATGAAAAACTGTTTTTT; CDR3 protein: CASSPRTANEKLFF
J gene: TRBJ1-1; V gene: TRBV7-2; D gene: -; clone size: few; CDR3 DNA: TGTGCCAGCAGCTTTAACCCGGGGAACACTGAAGCTTTCTTT; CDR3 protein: CASSFNPGNTEAFF
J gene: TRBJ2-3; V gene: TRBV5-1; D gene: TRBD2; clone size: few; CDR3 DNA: TGCGCCAGCAGCCGATTTTTAGCGGGTACTGGCACAGATACGCAGTATTTT; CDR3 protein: CASSRFLAGTGTDTQYF
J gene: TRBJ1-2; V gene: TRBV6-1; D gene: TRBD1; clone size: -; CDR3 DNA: TGTGCCAGCAGTGAATTAGGGACAGGGGGCTATGGCTACACCTTC; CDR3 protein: CASSELGTGGYGYTF
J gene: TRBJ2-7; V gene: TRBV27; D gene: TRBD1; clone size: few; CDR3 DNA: TGTGCCAGCAGCACCGGGACAGGGGGCTACGAGCAGTACTTC; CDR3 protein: CASSTGTGGYEQYF
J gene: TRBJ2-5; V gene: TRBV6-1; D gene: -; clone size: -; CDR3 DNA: TGTGCCAGCAGTGAGTCCGGGGGACCGACCCAGTACTTC; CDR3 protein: CASSESGGPTQYF
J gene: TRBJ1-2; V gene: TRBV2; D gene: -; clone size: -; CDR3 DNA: TGTGCCAATACGGGGGAGATTAACTATGGCTACACCTTC; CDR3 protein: CANTGEINYGYTF
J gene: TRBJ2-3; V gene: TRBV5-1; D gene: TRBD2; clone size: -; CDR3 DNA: TGCGCCAGCAGCATCGAGACTAGCATCACAGATACGCAGTATTTT; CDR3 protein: CASSIETSITDTQYF
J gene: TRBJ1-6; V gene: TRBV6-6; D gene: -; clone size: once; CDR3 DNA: TGTGCCAGCAGTTTATCAGGGGCGGATAATTCACCCCTCCACTTT; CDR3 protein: CASSLSGADNSPLHF
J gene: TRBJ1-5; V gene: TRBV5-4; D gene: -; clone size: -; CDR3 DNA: TGTGCCAGCAGCTTGGACCCAGGGAACAATCAGCCCCAGCATTTT; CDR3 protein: CASSLDPGNNQPQHF
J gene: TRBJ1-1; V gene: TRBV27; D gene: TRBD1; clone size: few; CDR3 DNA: TGTGCCAGCAGTTCGGACAGGATGACTGAAGCTTTCTTT; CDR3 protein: CASSSDRMTEAFF
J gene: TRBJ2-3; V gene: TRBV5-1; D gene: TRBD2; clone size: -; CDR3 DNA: TGCGCCAGCAGCTTGGCTAGCGGGGGGGCCACAGATACGCAGTATTTT; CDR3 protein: CASSLASGGATDTQYF
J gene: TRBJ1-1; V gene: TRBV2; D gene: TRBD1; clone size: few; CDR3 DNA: TGTGCCAGCAGGGGATTCGGACAGGGGGCCATGAACACTGAAGCTTTCTTT; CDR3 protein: CASRGFGQGAMNTEAFF